Below are 20 T cell receptor beta chains sequenced from a single sample in a study of cytomegalovirus exposure and HLA in healthy donors. Clones were read by immunoSEQ multiplex PCR, and TCRdb kept only the in-frame ones, dropping some. The table includes around 300,000 clones, 70% to 90% detected once. Source material: PBMCs. Every receptor here comes from a young woman in good health and CMV-seronegative.

The chain combines TRBV2 with TRBJ1-3; TRBD1 aligns across 9 bases. The CDR3 runs 16 residues. The germline V gene encodes CDR1 SNHLY and CDR2 FYNNEI. J lost 0 bases, V lost 8 bases, and 8 bases had no gene match. The CDR3 reads CASRLQGARSGNTIYF. The CDR3 DNA follows: TGTGCCAGCCGGCTACAGGGGGCGCGCTCTGGAAACACCATATATTTT.

The chain joins TRBV29-1 to TRBJ2-3; 13 bases map to TRBD2. The CDR3 loop spans 15 amino acids. Trimming cost V 4 bases and J 2 bases; bases outside gene matches: 3. Germline-derived CDR1 and CDR2 are SQVTM and ANQGSEA. The CDR3 DNA is TGCAGCGTTGCCGGGACTAGCGGGGACACAGATACGCAGTATTTT. Its protein is CSVAGTSGDTDTQYF.

The rearrangement links TRBV7-9 to TRBJ1-5; the match to TRBD1 covers 9 bases. J was trimmed by 7 bases and V by 4 bases; bases with no gene match: 5. Germline CDR1 SEHNR, CDR2 FQNEAQ (reference sequence). The length of the CDR3 is 14 residues. In DNA form, the CDR3 reads TGTGCCAGCAGCTCACAGGGGGCCGGACAGCCCCAGCATTTT. It codes for CASSSQGAGQPQHF.

The V gene is TRBV18, the J gene TRBJ2-7, with 10 bases lining up with TRBD1. V shed 5 bases and J 5 bases; nucleotides not matched to a gene: 6. CDR1 is KGHSH, CDR2 LQKENI, per germline. The CDR3 has 14 amino acids. CDR3: CASSTRQGADEQYF. The DNA for the CDR3 is TGTGCCAGCTCAACCCGACAGGGGGCAGACGAGCAGTACTTC.

The chain recombines TRBV28 with TRBJ2-1, with TRBD2 matching 7 bases. Germline V gene data show CDR1 as MDHEN and CDR2 as SYDVKM. Trimming at V came to 4 bases and at J to 2 bases, leaving 11 bases not matched to a gene. This CDR3 comprises 17 residues. The CDR3 region has the DNA TGTGCCAGCAGTTCCGCTCCGGGGAGGGGACCCTACAATGAGCAGTTCTTC. This sequence encodes CASSSAPGRGPYNEQFF.

The J gene is TRBJ1-2, the V gene TRBV7-2; 8 bases are a match to TRBD1. Germline lookup yields CDR1 SGHTA and CDR2 FQGNSA. The CDR3 covers 14 residues. Germline trimming cut 5 bases from V and 4 bases from J; bases unmatched to any gene: 6. CDR3 nucleotides: TGTGCCAGCAGCCCTGGGACAGGACCCTATGGCTACACCTTC. It specifies CASSPGTGPYGYTF.

The chain recombines TRBV5-4 with TRBJ2-5; the D gene is possibly TRBD1 (6 bases). CDR3 length equals 13 residues. V was pared by 4 bases and J by 5 bases, with 12 bases between. The germline V gene has CDR1 SGHNT and CDR2 YYREEE (reference sequence). The CDR3 loop reads CASSGSQGETQYF. The DNA for the CDR3 is TGTGCCAGCAGCGGGAGCCAGGGGGAGACCCAGTACTTC.

Of note for this clone: Other DNA sequences in the same sample also yield this CDR3. The chain joins TRBV9 to TRBJ1-1; D is ambiguous. Trimming took 0 bases from V and 2 from J, leaving 5 bases between them. CDR1 and CDR2 (germline): SGDLS, YYNGEE. The CDR3 is 13 residues long. The CDR3 bases are TGTGCCAGCAGCGTAGACATCAACACTGAAGCTTTCTTT. It encodes CASSVDINTEAFF.

The CDR3 nucleotides are TGTGCCTGGAGTGCTAGAGGGGGCGGCAAAGGAAATCAGCCCCAGCATTTT. Its protein product is CAWSARGGGKGNQPQHF. The genes are TRBV30 and TRBJ1-5; TRBD1 matches 7 bases. The CDR3 has 17 residues. Unmatched junction bases numbered 13, after V lost 1 base and J lost 4 bases. Germline CDR1 is GTSNPN and CDR2 is SVGIG (reference sequence).

The chain couples TRBV5-1 to TRBJ2-3; 10 positions match TRBD2. V lost 2 bases to trimming and J lost 1 base; unmatched junction nucleotides: 10. This CDR3 contains 18 residues. Germline V gene lookup returns CDR1 SGHRS and CDR2 YFSETQ. The chain's CDR3 is CASSFTVSGGYGTDTQYF. The DNA of the CDR3 is TGCGCCAGCAGCTTCACTGTTAGCGGGGGGTATGGCACAGATACGCAGTATTTT. The whole variable domain, remainder taken from reference TRBV5-1 and TRBJ2-3, is KAGVTQTPRYLIKTRGQQVTLSCSPISGHRSVSWYQQTPGQGLQFLFEYFSETQRNKGNFPGRFSGRQFSNSRSEMNVSTLELGDSALYLCASSFTVSGGYGTDTQYFGPGTRLTVL.

The J gene is TRBJ2-3, the V gene TRBV7-3; D not certain. V gave up 0 bases and J gave up 4 bases, with 5 bases separating them. The CDR3 totals 13 residues. Looked up from germline, CDR1 is SGHTA and CDR2 is FQGTGA. CDR3 nucleotide sequence: TGTGCCAGCAGCTTAACGTCGGCAGATACGCAGTATTTT. Its protein is CASSLTSADTQYF. The complete variable domain, with remaining parts taken from reference TRBV7-3 and TRBJ2-3, reads GAGVSQTPSNKVTEKGKYVELRCDPISGHTALYWYRQSLGQGPEFLIYFQGTGAADDSGLPNDRFFAVRPEGSVSTLKIQRTERGDSAVYLCASSLTSADTQYFGPGTRLTVL.

Turning to this clone: A read error may account for a junction end that differs from germline. V is TRBV27 and J is TRBJ1-5; TRBD1 matches at 9 bases. The germline V gene has CDR1 MNHEY and CDR2 SMNVEV (reference sequence). The CDR3 runs 17 residues. DNA for the CDR3: TGTGCCAGCAGTCCCCGTGTAGCAGGGACAGGGATGCTTGGGGCCACTTTT. Its protein product is CASSPRVAGTGMLGATF.

The V call is TRBV13, the J call TRBJ2-5; 10 nucleotides align to TRBD1. The CDR3 contains 15 residues. The germline V gene has CDR1 PRHDT and CDR2 FYEKMQ (reference sequence). V lost 5 bases, J lost 3 bases, and 6 bases stayed unmatched. CDR3 sequence reads: CASSPNGQGEETQYF. CDR3 nucleotide sequence: TGTGCCAGCAGCCCCAACGGACAGGGGGAAGAGACCCAGTACTTC.

Comment on this clone: At one end, the junction sequence differs from germline, possibly due to a read error. The chain couples TRBV7-7 to TRBJ2-5; D perhaps matches TRBD2 (6 bases). The CDR3 sequence is 15 residues long. Germline V gives CDR1 SSHAT, CDR2 FNYEAQ (reference sequence). CDR3 sequence (DNA): TGTGCTAGCAGCCGTGGAGGGGCACCACAAGAGACCCAGTACTTC. Its translation is CASSRGGAPQETQYF.

The sample holds one count of this clone. The CDR3 is CASSQTGGGGVWAGELFF. Here the CDR3 DNA reads TGCGCCAGCAGCCAAACTGGGGGCGGGGGCGTATGGGCCGGGGAGCTGTTTTTT. The chain has TRBV4-1 and TRBJ2-2; D may be TRBD2 (7 bases). V shed 2 bases and J shed 6 bases, with 22 bases lying between them. The CDR3 loop spans 18 amino acids. Germline values: CDR1 MGHRA, CDR2 YSYEKL.

The V gene is TRBV13, the J gene TRBJ2-3, with a tentative D call TRBD2 (6 bases). Germline CDR1 and CDR2: PRHDT and FYEKMQ (reference sequence). V lost 5 bases, J lost 0 bases, and 12 bases lay in between. This CDR3 is 15 amino acids long. In DNA form, the CDR3 reads TGTGCCAGCAGCGCAGCGGAGGGGAGCACAGATACGCAGTATTTT. Amino acid sequence: CASSAAEGSTDTQYF.

The rearrangement joins TRBV25-1 to TRBJ1-1, with D possibly TRBD1 on 6 matching bases. The CDR3 has 14 residues. Germline-derived CDR1 and CDR2 are MGHDK and SYGVNS. Trimming pared 6 bases from V and 2 bases from J, leaving 13 bases between. CDR3 bases: TGTGCCAGCAGGTTACAGGGATCTAACACTGAAGCTTTCTTT. The encoded protein is CASRLQGSNTEAFF.

The chain has TRBV27 and TRBJ1-4; TRBD1 aligns across 10 bases. Germline V gives CDR1 MNHEY, CDR2 SMNVEV (reference sequence). The CDR3 has 18 amino acids. The V and J ends lost 4 bases and 0 bases, in that order; junction bases with no gene match: 8. For the CDR3, the DNA is TGTGCCAGCAGTTCAAGGACAGGGGGGGAAGCAACTAATGAAAAACTGTTTTTT. This translates into CASSSRTGGEATNEKLFF. Full variable domain (remainder filled in from reference TRBV27 and TRBJ1-4): EAQVTQNPRYLITVTGKKLTVTCSQNMNHEYMSWYRQDPGLGLRQIYYSMNVEVTDKGDVPEGYKVSRKEKRNFPLILESPSPNQTSLYFCASSSRTGGEATNEKLFFGSGTQLSVL.

The chain has TRBV29-1 and TRBJ2-3; the match to TRBD1 covers 11 bases. CDR3 length: 13 amino acids. In germline, CDR1 is SQVTM, CDR2 ANQGSEA. After removal of 7 bases from V and 6 bases from J, the junction contained 6 bases not matched to a gene. CDR3 bases: TGCAGCGCAAGGGACAGGGGGTCGGATACGCAGTATTTT. Protein sequence: CSARDRGSDTQYF.

The CDR3 nucleotides read TGTGCCAGCAGTTTTCCAGGGGGGAAGGGTCAGCCCCAGCATTTT. It translates to CASSFPGGKGQPQHF. The chain is built from TRBV28 and TRBJ1-5; 7 nucleotides align to TRBD1. The CDR3 runs to 15 residues. CDR1 MDHEN and CDR2 SYDVKM come from the germline V gene. V trimming: 3 bases; J trimming: 6 bases; junction bases outside the gene matches: 8.